What follows are 4 T cell receptor beta chains derived from one specimen sequenced in a study of sequential checkpoint blockade in melanoma. Treatment defined: randomized to nivolumab then ipilimumab (arm A) or the reverse (arm B). Method: immunoSEQ multiplex PCR; TCRdb's copy keeps in-frame clones and lacks some. The table includes approximately 15,000 clones, approximately 80% detected once. The sample was CD8+ T cells sorted from blood (inferred from file names), taken from a patient given nivolumab and ipilimumab in sequence. Every receptor here comes from a human donor with melanoma.

V gene TRBV7-2 combines with J gene TRBJ2-7, with a tentative D call TRBD1 (5 bases). Trimming removed 6 bases at V and 5 bases at J, with 11 bases between. There are 12 residues in the CDR3. Germline CDR1 is SGHTA and CDR2 is FQGNSA. DNA for the CDR3: TGTGCCAGCAGTTGGGGCGCGGACGAGCAGTACTTC. Protein product: CASSWGADEQYF.

The chain combines TRBV5-5 with TRBJ2-7; 9 bases are a match to TRBD2. The CDR3 loop spans 16 amino acids. Trimming at V came to 5 bases and at J to 5 bases, leaving 14 bases not matched to a gene. The V gene's germline CDR1 is SGHKS and CDR2 YYEKEE (reference sequence). Here the CDR3 DNA reads TGTGCCAGCAGGCGGGGGGGACACCCGAACGTTAACGAGCAGTACTTC. Its protein product is CASRRGGHPNVNEQYF.

The chain couples TRBV6-1 to TRBJ2-5; 7 bases map to TRBD2. The end of the DNA is better explained by TRBJ2-7, so the J call may be wrong. The CDR3 runs 15 residues. Germline V gives CDR1 MNHNS, CDR2 SASEGT. This chain's CDR3 is CASAQGPGGSYEQYF. The CDR3 bases are TGTGCCAGCGCTCAGGGACCGGGAGGATCCTACGAGCAGTACTTC.

This sequence joins TRBV9 and TRBJ2-1; TRBD2 might be the D (5 bases). Trimming took 7 bases from V and 0 from J, leaving 17 bases between them. This CDR3 is built from 16 residues. Germline lookup yields CDR1 SGDLS and CDR2 YYNGEE. The CDR3: CASGSSPTSSYNEQFF. Here the CDR3 DNA reads TGTGCCAGCGGATCTAGCCCCACAAGCTCCTACAATGAGCAGTTCTTC.